Listed here is a single TCR beta chain. Antigen unknown. With V trimmed by 1 base and J by 5 bases, 7 bases remained unmatched. CDR1 is LNHDA, CDR2 SQIVND, per germline (reference sequence). There are 16 residues in the CDR3. The sample is drawn from a study of T cell responses to AZD1222 COVID-19 vaccine. The protocol was immunoSEQ multiplex PCR, while the TCRdb copy is restricted to in-frame clones and leaves out a portion. The repertoire holds tens of thousands of clones, 60% to 80% seen once, with under 25% in the top ten. Study observations and caveats: There were mostly white British donors and more females than males, and clonal diversity was possibly underestimated. Unmutated variant regions are reportedly targeted by nearly half of spike-specific TCRs. Spike-specific TCRs gained breadth and depth after people received two AZD1222 doses.

The chain recombines TRBV19 with TRBJ2-3, with 9 positions matching TRBD1. This clonotype originated in an adult in good health. This sample comprised peripheral blood, obtained on day 0 of AZD1222 vaccination. Written as DNA, the CDR3 is TGTGCCAGTAGTATAGGCGGAACAGGGGGCAGAGATACGCAGTATTTT. Translation gives CASSIGGTGGRDTQYF.